The source of this T cell receptor (beta chain) is a study of blood T cell repertoires in COVID-19. This clone is a singleton in its sample. Produced via immunoSEQ multiplex PCR; TCRdb's table is partial and in-frame only. The sample has roughly 150,000 clones, around nine tenths seen once. The CDR3 spans 14 residues. Germline CDR1 and CDR2: MNHEY and SVGAGI. V shed 6 bases and J shed 4 bases, with 14 bases lying between them. The sequence was collected from a woman at least 80 years old with COVID-19, enrolled during active disease. The rearrangement uses TRBV6-5 and TRBJ2-3; tentative D call: TRBD2 (7 bases). The sequenced sample was peripheral blood. The CDR3 sequence: CASSRTGGPDTQYF. Here the CDR3 DNA reads TGTGCCAGCAGCCGCACGGGGGGCCCAGATACGCAGTATTTT.